Below are 30 T cell receptor beta chains sequenced from a single sample in a study of blood T cell repertoires in COVID-19. Assay: immunoSEQ multiplex PCR; the TCRdb copy retains only in-frame clones and omits some. This sample has about 190,000 clones, with less than 85% found just once. Material for sequencing was PBMCs or T cells enriched from blood (not recorded which). These receptors all stem from a woman under 40 who had recovered from COVID-19.

The gene calls are TRBV5-1 and TRBJ2-5, with D possibly TRBD1 on 6 matching bases. This CDR3 spans 15 amino acids. V was trimmed by 4 bases and J by 3 bases, leaving 16 bases between them. Germline-derived CDR1 and CDR2 are SGHRS and YFSETQ. The CDR3 spells CASSPMDSREETQYF. The DNA for the CDR3 is TGCGCCAGCAGCCCAATGGACAGCCGCGAAGAGACCCAGTACTTC. The full variable domain, rest sourced from reference TRBV5-1 and TRBJ2-5, is KAGVTQTPRYLIKTRGQQVTLSCSPISGHRSVSWYQQTPGQGLQFLFEYFSETQRNKGNFPGRFSGRQFSNSRSEMNVSTLELGDSALYLCASSPMDSREETQYFGPGTRLLVL.

The rearrangement uses TRBV6-4 and TRBJ2-3; weak D call: TRBD2 (6 bases). The CDR3 is made up of 16 amino acids. V dropped 6 bases and J dropped 2 bases, with 18 bases sitting between them. Germline lookup yields CDR1 MRHNA and CDR2 SNTAGT. DNA for the CDR3: TGTGCCAGCAGACCGGAGGGCGGTGTGACCACAGATACGCAGTATTTT. It specifies CASRPEGGVTTDTQYF.

CDR3 sequence reads: CASSPIQQAQETQYF. CDR3 bases: TGTGCCAGCTCACCAATCCAGCAGGCCCAAGAGACCCAGTACTTC. The rearrangement uses TRBV18 and TRBJ2-5; D unclear. Germline V CDR1 and CDR2: KGHSH, LQKENI. Trimming left V 2 bases short and J 1 base short, with 11 bases between. The CDR3 has 15 amino acids.

The V call is TRBV28, the J call TRBJ1-1; D is ambiguous. V lost 6 bases and J 4 bases, leaving 15 bases between the germline ends. Germline V lookup: CDR1 MDHEN, CDR2 SYDVKM. This CDR3 region has 14 residues. The CDR3 DNA sequence: TGTGCCAGCAGATCCTCCAACTCGGGCACTGAAGCTTTCTTT. This encodes CASRSSNSGTEAFF. The complete variable domain, with remaining parts taken from reference TRBV28 and TRBJ1-1, reads DVKVTQSSRYLVKRTGEKVFLECVQDMDHENMFWYRQDPGLGLRLIYFSYDVKMKEKGDIPEGYSVSREKKERFSLILESASTNQTSMYLCASRSSNSGTEAFFGQGTRLTVV.

V gene TRBV6-6 combines with J gene TRBJ1-3; weak D call: TRBD1 (6 bases). Trimming took off 5 bases at V and 2 bases at J, with 10 bases between the two ends. CDR1 and CDR2 (germline): MNHNY, SVGAGI (reference sequence). The CDR3 has 14 residues. CDR3 sequence reads: CASSATGPGNTIYF. CDR3 DNA sequence: TGTGCCAGCAGTGCGACAGGTCCTGGAAACACCATATATTTT.

V is TRBV10-1 and J is TRBJ1-5, with 8 nucleotides matching TRBD1. The germline CDR1 and CDR2 sequences are WNHNN and SYGVQD (reference sequence). After removal of 2 bases from V and 2 bases from J, the junction contained 2 bases not matched to a gene. CDR3 length: 15 residues. CDR3 sequence reads: CASSEQGAGNQPQHF. In nucleotides, the CDR3 is TGCGCCAGCAGTGAGCAGGGGGCGGGCAATCAGCCCCAGCATTTT.

The V and J genes are TRBV6-5 and TRBJ1-2; 7 positions match TRBD1. Germline V CDR1 and CDR2: MNHEY, SVGAGI. The CDR3 spans 15 residues. V shed 5 bases and J 7 bases; nucleotides not matched to a gene: 13. The CDR3 sequence is CASSPRQGGMAGYTF. The CDR3 DNA is TGTGCCAGCAGTCCTCGACAGGGAGGTATGGCTGGCTACACCTTC.

The V and J genes are TRBV5-1 and TRBJ2-7; D remains unclear. Germline values: CDR1 SGHRS, CDR2 YFSETQ. This CDR3 comprises 14 residues. V was cut by 0 bases and J by 0 bases, with 7 bases left in between. The CDR3 region has the DNA TGCGCCAGCAGCTTGGGAGCGTACTCCTACGAGCAGTACTTC. The encoded protein is CASSLGAYSYEQYF.

The chain uses TRBV11-2 and TRBJ1-2; the match to TRBD1 covers 9 bases. The trim removed 5 bases at V and 8 bases at J, leaving 9 bases unmatched. The germline V gene encodes CDR1 SGHAT and CDR2 FQNNGV. There are 14 residues in the CDR3. The CDR3 DNA reads as TGTGCCAGCAGCGAGGGACAGGGATTCGGCGGCTACACCTTC. This codes for CASSEGQGFGGYTF. Variable domain in full (rest from reference TRBV11-2 and TRBJ1-2): EAGVAQSPRYKIIEKRQSVAFWCNPISGHATLYWYQQILGQGPKLLIQFQNNGVVDDSQLPKDRFSAERLKGVDSTLKIQPAKLEDSAVYLCASSEGQGFGGYTFGSGTRLTVV.

Turning to this clone: The junction differs from germline at one of its ends, possibly a read error. V is TRBV29-1 and J is TRBJ1-2; no clear D. Germline values: CDR1 SQVTM, CDR2 ANQGSEA. The CDR3 extends over 8 amino acids. DNA of the CDR3: TGCAGCGTGGAGGGAGGGATCTTC. Its protein is CSVEGGIF.

In DNA, the CDR3 is TGCAGCGTGACGGGACAGGCGAAAGTCACTGAAGCTTTCTTT. This gives the protein CSVTGQAKVTEAFF. The chain recombines TRBV29-1 with TRBJ1-1; 8 nucleotides match TRBD1. CDR1 SQVTM and CDR2 ANQGSEA come from the germline V gene. CDR3 length equals 14 residues. J was trimmed by 4 bases and V by 6 bases; bases with no gene match: 10.

This chain joins TRBV24-1 and TRBJ1-5, with D possibly matching TRBD1 (6 bases). Per germline, CDR1 KGHDR and CDR2 SFDVKD. The CDR3 is made up of 16 amino acids. Trimming left V 5 bases short and J 0 bases short, with 13 bases between. CDR3 loop: CATSAGQSYSNQPQHF. The CDR3 DNA reads as TGTGCCACCAGTGCGGGACAAAGCTATAGCAATCAGCCCCAGCATTTT.

V and J are TRBV6-5 and TRBJ1-4; 9 nucleotides agree with TRBD1. The CDR3 covers 15 residues. The V gene end was trimmed by 6 bases and the J gene end by 7 bases; junction bases not matched to a gene: 9. Germline V gene data show CDR1 as MNHEY and CDR2 as SVGAGI. The CDR3 nucleotides are TGTGCCAGCAGCCTACAGGGGGCGCAGACTGAAAAACTGTTTTTT. It specifies CASSLQGAQTEKLFF.

The chain links TRBV18 to TRBJ1-5; tentatively, D is TRBD1 (6 bases). Per the germline V gene, CDR1 is KGHSH and CDR2 is LQKENI. The V gene lost 1 base and the J gene lost 0 bases, with 10 bases spanning the gap. This CDR3 spans 16 amino acids. The CDR3: CASSPREGVSNQPQHF. The CDR3 DNA follows: TGTGCCAGCTCACCACGGGAGGGGGTTAGCAATCAGCCCCAGCATTTT.

This chain joins TRBV19 and TRBJ2-1; 15 bases match TRBD2. Trimming cost V 3 bases and J 8 bases; bases outside gene matches: 8. The V gene's germline CDR1 is LNHDA and CDR2 SQIVND (reference sequence). The CDR3 has 17 amino acids. CDR3 residues: CASSIGGLAGGLYEQFF. The DNA of the CDR3 is TGTGCCAGTAGTATCGGTGGACTAGCGGGGGGGTTGTATGAGCAGTTCTTC.

The rearrangement links TRBV5-1 to TRBJ2-7; the D gene is possibly TRBD2 (5 bases). Germline assignment: CDR1 SGHRS and CDR2 YFSETQ. V lost 0 bases and J lost 5, with 12 bases in between. CDR3 size: 14 residues. CDR3 protein: CASSLEGGRNEQYV. The CDR3 region has the DNA TGCGCCAGCAGCTTGGAAGGAGGTAGGAACGAGCAGTACGTC.

The rearrangement links TRBV4-1 to TRBJ1-1, with 7 bases fitting TRBD1. The CDR3 runs to 16 residues. The V gene end was trimmed by 0 bases and the J gene end by 2 bases; junction bases not matched to a gene: 6. The germline gives CDR1 MGHRA, CDR2 YSYEKL. The CDR3 is CASSQEGNRGNTEAFF. As DNA, the CDR3 is TGCGCCAGCAGCCAAGAGGGGAACAGGGGAAACACTGAAGCTTTCTTT.

V and J are TRBV14 and TRBJ2-3; 7 nucleotides match TRBD1. The CDR3 sequence is 16 residues long. V shed 1 base and J 3 bases; nucleotides not matched to a gene: 7. The germline gives CDR1 SGHDN, CDR2 FVKESK. DNA of the CDR3: TGTGCCAGCAGCCAAGGCCCGGGACAGAGGACAGATACGCAGTATTTT. This codes for CASSQGPGQRTDTQYF.

This rearrangement joins TRBV10-3 to TRBJ1-1, with D unresolved. CDR1 is ENHRY and CDR2 is SYGVKD in the germline V gene. This CDR3 spans 16 amino acids. The V end lost 2 bases, the J end lost 1 base, and 14 bases lay between the germline ends. The CDR3 DNA is TGTGCCATCAGTGAGATCGGGGATGAGAGGAACACTGAAGCTTTCTTT. Protein sequence: CAISEIGDERNTEAFF.

The rearrangement links TRBV5-1 to TRBJ2-7, with 10 nucleotides matching TRBD1. The germline CDR1 and CDR2 sequences are SGHRS and YFSETQ. This CDR3 has 14 amino acids. V shed 6 bases, J shed 7 bases, and the junction held 10 bases outside the gene matches. The CDR3 region has the DNA TGCGCCAGCACCCGACAGGGGGCAACGGGGGAGCAGTACTTC. It is translated as CASTRQGATGEQYF.

The CDR3 protein is CATRTGTSFLNQPQHF. CDR3 nucleotide sequence: TGTGCCACCCGAACCGGGACAAGCTTTCTTAATCAGCCCCAGCATTTT. This rearrangement joins TRBV19 to TRBJ1-5; perhaps TRBD1 as D (6 bases). Between the trimmed V and J ends, which lost 10 bases and 4 bases, there was a span of 23 bases. This CDR3 has 16 amino acids. The germline V gene has CDR1 LNHDA and CDR2 SQIVND (reference sequence).

CDR3 in DNA: TGTGCCAGCAGTGACCGACAGGGGGCATGGGCCGGGGAGCTGTTTTTT. It encodes CASSDRQGAWAGELFF. The J gene is TRBJ2-2, the V gene TRBV6-1; 10 bases line up with TRBD1. Germline V gene data show CDR1 as MNHNS and CDR2 as SASEGT. The junction had 7 bases not matched to a gene; V was cut back by 3 bases and J by 6 bases. This CDR3 comprises 16 residues.

The chain links TRBV5-1 to TRBJ2-5; a possible D gene is TRBD2 (6 bases). The germline V gene encodes CDR1 SGHRS and CDR2 YFSETQ. The CDR3 loop spans 16 amino acids. V was clipped by 5 bases and J by 1 base, with 18 bases between them. DNA of the CDR3: TGCGCCAGCAGAGATCGGGGGAACCGCCTCCAAGAGACCCAGTACTTC. It yields the protein CASRDRGNRLQETQYF.

This chain connects TRBV14 to TRBJ2-5; D is perhaps TRBD1 (5 bases). The V end was cut by 5 bases, the J end by 5 bases, with 15 bases between. The CDR3 extends over 14 amino acids. Germline CDR1 SGHDN, CDR2 FVKESK. The CDR3 region is CASSFRVVMETQYF. The CDR3 bases are TGTGCCAGCAGCTTCAGGGTTGTGATGGAGACCCAGTACTTC.

The gene calls are TRBV7-6 and TRBJ1-6, with no clear D. The V end was cut by 5 bases, the J end by 8 bases, with 16 bases between. The CDR3 runs 15 residues. Germline-derived CDR1 and CDR2 are SGHVS and FNYEAQ. CDR3 loop: CASSLRAPGDSPLHF. The CDR3 DNA follows: TGTGCCAGCAGCCTCCGGGCCCCGGGAGATTCACCCCTCCACTTT.

This clone was detected only a few times. The V and J genes are TRBV6-2 or TRBV6-3 and TRBJ2-6, with unresolved D. CDR3 length: 15 residues. The germline CDR1 and CDR2 sequences are MNHEY and SVGEGT. V was cut by 4 bases and J by 1 base, with 8 bases left in between. The CDR3 DNA reads TGTGCCAGCAGTTTAACAGAATCTGGGGCCAACGTCCTGACTTTC. The encoded protein is CASSLTESGANVLTF.

This chain uses TRBV7-2 with TRBJ2-7, with D possibly matching TRBD1 (5 bases). Trimming shortened V by 0 bases and J by 7 bases, and 10 bases separated the two germline ends. The CDR3 contains 13 residues. Germline CDR1 and CDR2: SGHTA and FQGNSA. CDR3 sequence reads: CASSLARRQEQYV. CDR3 nucleotide sequence: TGTGCCAGCAGCTTAGCGAGACGACAGGAGCAGTACGTC.

The DNA of the CDR3 is TGTGCCAGCTCACTCCAGTCGAAGGGGACCTACGAGCAGTACTTC. It codes for CASSLQSKGTYEQYF. V and J are TRBV18 and TRBJ2-7, with a tentative D call TRBD1 (5 bases). Germline V lookup: CDR1 KGHSH, CDR2 LQKENI. CDR3 length: 15 residues. V was trimmed by 4 bases and J by 2 bases, leaving 15 bases between them.

This chain joins TRBV3-1 (or the pseudogene TRBV3-2) and TRBJ1-1; D is perhaps TRBD1 (6 bases). CDR1 LGHDT and CDR2 YNNKEL come from the germline V gene (reference sequence). The CDR3 covers 16 residues. Trimming stripped 4 bases from V and 0 bases from J, with 15 bases between. The CDR3 sequence is CASSPSLDRLNTEAFF. CDR3 in DNA: TGTGCCAGCAGCCCCTCCTTGGACAGACTGAACACTGAAGCTTTCTTT.

Here the CDR3 reads CASSQDPRQGWNTEAFF. The CDR3 region has the DNA TGTGCCAGCAGCCAAGATCCGAGACAGGGGTGGAACACTGAAGCTTTCTTT. The chain uses TRBV14 and TRBJ1-1; 8 bases are shared with TRBD1. CDR3 size: 17 residues. CDR1 and CDR2 (germline): SGHDN, FVKESK. Trimming removed 0 bases from V and 1 base from J; junction bases left unmatched: 7.